A single sample gave rise to the 10 T cell receptor beta chains below, sequenced in a study of blood T cell repertoires in COVID-19. TCRdb keeps only in-frame clones here, not all; method: immunoSEQ multiplex PCR. The sample contains roughly 100,000 clones, 84% of which appear only once. Sequences were obtained from peripheral blood. The receptors originated from a human donor in a cohort sampled during active COVID-19.

The V and J genes are TRBV19 and TRBJ1-5; the D gene is possibly TRBD1 (5 bases). CDR1 is LNHDA, CDR2 SQIVND, per germline (reference sequence). Trimming took off 3 bases at V and 11 bases at J, with 17 bases between the two ends. The CDR3 is 14 amino acids. The CDR3 sequence: CASSIGGPIKTQHF. CDR3 nucleotide sequence: TGTGCCAGTAGTATCGGGGGACCGATCAAGACCCAGCATTTT.

A remark on this clone: Distinct nucleotide sequences in the sample also encode this CDR3. The chain combines TRBV9 with TRBJ2-5; 12 nucleotides agree with TRBD2. The CDR3 is 15 amino acids. In germline, CDR1 is SGDLS, CDR2 YYNGEE. The V segment lost 3 bases and the J segment 3 bases; nucleotides outside the gene matches: 3. The CDR3: CASSASGGAEETQYF. As DNA, the CDR3 is TGTGCCAGCAGCGCTAGCGGGGGGGCCGAAGAGACCCAGTACTTC.

The chain employs TRBV7-2 and TRBJ2-2; D not resolved. Per germline, CDR1 SGHTA and CDR2 FQGNSA. Between the trimmed V and J ends, which lost 1 base and 4 bases, there was a span of 10 bases. The CDR3 sequence is 15 residues long. The CDR3 bases are TGTGCCAGCAGCTTAGGAGGCGTCCGCACCGGGGAGCTGTTTTTT. This sequence encodes CASSLGGVRTGELFF. The whole variable domain, filled in from reference TRBV7-2 and TRBJ2-2, reads GAGVSQSPSNKVTEKGKDVELRCDPISGHTALYWYRQSLGQGLEFLIYFQGNSAPDKSGLPSDRFSAERTGGSVSTLTIQRTQQEDSAVYLCASSLGGVRTGELFFGEGSRLTVL.

Concerning this clone itself: Being one base from a much bigger clone, this may be a read error. At the DNA level, this CDR3 is encoded by other sequences in the same sample as well. This rearrangement joins TRBV19 to TRBJ1-1; D is ambiguous. This CDR3 is built from 13 residues. Looked up from germline, CDR1 is LNHDA and CDR2 is SQIVND (reference sequence). The V end lost 5 bases, the J end lost 0 bases, and 7 bases lay between the germline ends. This CDR3 is CASSRTVNTEAFF. CDR3 DNA: TGTGCCAGTAGTCGAACAGTGAACACTGAAGCTTTCTTT.

This sequence joins TRBV5-1 and TRBJ1-4; D is ambiguous. There are 16 residues in the CDR3. V lost 1 base and J 7 bases, leaving 17 bases between the germline ends. Per germline, CDR1 SGHRS and CDR2 YFSETQ. The CDR3 nucleotides read TGCGCCAGCAGCTTGCCCCTTTACGAGGAGGGTGAAAAACTGTTTTTT. Its protein is CASSLPLYEEGEKLFF. Using reference TRBV5-1 and TRBJ1-4 for the parts outside the CDR3, the full variable domain is KAGVTQTPRYLIKTRGQQVTLSCSPISGHRSVSWYQQTPGQGLQFLFEYFSETQRNKGNFPGRFSGRQFSNSRSEMNVSTLELGDSALYLCASSLPLYEEGEKLFFGSGTQLSVL.

CDR3: CASSFTGTGVGTEAFF. The CDR3 coding sequence is TGTGCCAGCAGCTTTACCGGGACAGGGGTTGGAACTGAAGCTTTCTTT. The V and J genes are TRBV11-3 and TRBJ1-1, with 10 bases that match TRBD1. The V gene's germline CDR1 is SGHNT and CDR2 YENEEA. V shed 3 bases and J 5 bases; nucleotides not matched to a gene: 9. The CDR3 has 16 amino acids.

The chain couples TRBV4-3 to TRBJ2-1; 10 nucleotides match TRBD2. The CDR3 extends over 14 amino acids. Unmatched junction bases numbered 6, after V lost 4 bases and J lost 9 bases. The germline gives CDR1 LGHNA, CDR2 YSLEER. This CDR3 is CASSRASGGVEQFF. For the CDR3, the DNA is TGCGCCAGCAGCCGGGCTAGCGGGGGTGTTGAGCAGTTCTTC.

This chain joins TRBV9 and TRBJ2-2, with 10 bases matching TRBD2. The CDR3 has 16 amino acids. CDR1 and CDR2 from the germline V gene are SGDLS and YYNGEE. The V and J ends lost 2 bases and 6 bases, in that order; junction bases with no gene match: 7. In nucleotides, the CDR3 is TGTGCCAGCAGCGTCGGGACTAGCGTCGGCGCCGGGGAGCTGTTTTTT. This sequence encodes CASSVGTSVGAGELFF.

V and J are TRBV3-1 (or the pseudogene TRBV3-2) and TRBJ1-1, with TRBD1 matching over 7 bases. J gave up 1 base and V 5 bases, and 4 bases lay outside the gene matches. This CDR3 is built from 14 residues. Germline V gene lookup returns CDR1 LGHDT and CDR2 YNNKEL (reference sequence). CDR3 in DNA: TGTGCCAGCAGCTGGGACAGCTCGAACACTGAAGCTTTCTTT. The encoded protein is CASSWDSSNTEAFF.

The chain recombines TRBV7-2 with TRBJ2-2, with D maybe TRBD1 (5 bases). Germline assignment: CDR1 SGHTA and CDR2 FQGNSA. The CDR3 sequence is 16 residues long. Trimming removed 2 bases at V and 0 bases at J, with 10 bases between. In DNA, the CDR3 is TGTGCCAGCAGCTTAAACAGGCTTACGAACACCGGGGAGCTGTTTTTT. The encoded protein is CASSLNRLTNTGELFF. The whole variable domain, filled in from reference TRBV7-2 and TRBJ2-2, reads GAGVSQSPSNKVTEKGKDVELRCDPISGHTALYWYRQSLGQGLEFLIYFQGNSAPDKSGLPSDRFSAERTGGSVSTLTIQRTQQEDSAVYLCASSLNRLTNTGELFFGEGSRLTVL.